This TCR beta chain is drawn from a study of T cells after posttransplantation cyclophosphamide (dated by TCRdb to 2016 to 2017). Turning to the overall study: T cell repertoire reconstitution was tracked by TRB sequencing after myeloablative bone marrow transplantation in which posttransplantation cyclophosphamide was used as GVHD prophylaxis. Samples from some 32 PTCy-treated patients and 15 to 20 related bone marrow donors of those patients were subjected to antigen receptor sequencing. TRB sequencing was performed on blood from all 35 or so PTCy patients with 1-year posttransplant specimens. In 3 patients, TRB sequencing was also performed on up to roughly 3 more blood samples taken 2 to 5.2 years after transplant, and in a handful of patients, pretransplant blood was also TRB-sequenced. TRA and TRB clonality were tightly correlated in about ten samples, so subsequent TCR analyses focused on TRB only. Public TRB sequences were queried against a database of over 3,000 sequences associated with responses to pathogens, tumor antigens, self-antigens and alloantigens.

Genomic DNA was the input for TRB sequencing, which was run either with the immunoSEQ assay at survey resolution or with the hsTCRB kit. In the authors' own workflow: Initial read processing used immunoSEQ software, and repertoire analyses used the LymphoSeq R package. Clonality was calculated as 1 minus normalized Shannon entropy, and the Gini coefficient was also calculated for each TRB dataset. To infer phenotypes in unsorted samples, TRB sequences from sorted subsets of the recipient or donor were mapped onto the unsorted samples of the same recipient. Here the immuneACCESS table is served through TCRdb, limited to in-frame sequences with V and J called. Missing clones are a known gap in these copies; in checked studies unresolved V genes cover under half, and the rest lacks a known reason. The DNA was the basis for D and trimming; V, J and clone size are from that table. A total of roughly 42,000 clones appear in this sample, roughly 88% of them only once. Roughly 2.5% of the sample belongs to the ten largest clones.

Overall study outcomes, separate from this receptor: Across under 50 patients, recipient CMV seropositivity and CMV reactivation were highly associated with TRB clonality; PTCy diversity was similar to CNI/methotrexate controls. The TRB repertoires of T cells infiltrating skin or the GI tract showed only limited overlap with the TRB repertoires found in blood. Donor-recipient similarity was low at 1-2 months but rose over the first year, and later blood repertoires were often dominated by donor CD8+ memory clones.

The sample's treatment or condition label is to be understood as: high-dose cyclophosphamide on days +3 and +4 as single-agent GVHD prophylaxis. Patients in the PTCy group got busulfan and fludarabine conditioning, a marrow graft from a related or unrelated donor, and cyclophosphamide on days +3 and +4. The PTCy-treated patients were enrolled in a prospective multi-institutional clinical trial. Peripheral blood and bone marrow mononuclear cells were isolated by Ficoll-Hypaque density centrifugation and were cryopreserved. As for this clone: The clone's antigen remains unknown. No qualities accompany the bases; no much larger clone lies one base away.

From the cysteine through the phenylalanine, the CDR3 covers 14 amino acids. The only DNA kept is the CDR3, 42 bases in frame from the first base. V is pared back by 5 bases and J by 9 bases, with 14 bases lying between the germline termini. In the germline V gene, CDR1 corresponds to MNHEY and CDR2 to SVGAGI. This receptor chain uses TRBV6-5 and TRBJ1-6; the D gene is unclear. The TCR comes from a male patient aged 55 to 69 who received an allogeneic stem cell transplant from a related donor and was CMV-positive. After a transplant, certain T cells may trace back to the graft donor. The sample in question was PBMCs, obtained about 62 days after allogeneic stem cell transplant with posttransplant cyclophosphamide. The sequenced DNA is TGTGCCAGCAGTGACCGGTGGAGGACTTCACCCCTCCACTTT. Its protein reads: CASSDRWRTSPLHF.